The 14 T cell receptor beta chains reported below all come from one sample, sequenced in a study of OX40 agonist ivuxolimab in advanced cancers. Here immunoSEQ multiplex PCR was the method, and the copy in TCRdb shows in-frame clones only, minus some. Here the sample spans about 83,000 clones, about 89% being singletons. Material: CD4+ or CD8+ T cells sorted from blood, obtained in a trial of the OX40 agonist ivuxolimab. The receptors shown here come from an adult with an advanced solid tumor such as melanoma, head and neck, liver or kidney cancer.

The rearrangement links TRBV25-1 to TRBJ2-3, with D unresolved. CDR3 length: 17 residues. From germline, CDR1 is MGHDK and CDR2 SYGVNS. With 2 bases removed from V and 2 bases from J, the gap between germline ends came to 17 bases. The CDR3 bases are TGTGCCAGCAGTGAACCCGGGCCAGGTTGGAACACAGATACGCAGTATTTT. This codes for CASSEPGPGWNTDTQYF.

The chain has TRBV18 and TRBJ1-4; D remains unclear. In germline, CDR1 is KGHSH, CDR2 LQKENI. The CDR3 length is 15 residues. V was shortened by 2 bases and J by 8 bases, with 15 bases between the two germline ends. CDR3 sequence (DNA): TGTGCCAGCTCACCAAAACAGATGCGGGAAGAAAAACTGTTTTTT. This translates into CASSPKQMREEKLFF. Using reference TRBV18 and TRBJ1-4 for the parts outside the CDR3, the full variable domain is NAGVMQNPRHLVRRRGQEARLRCSPMKGHSHVYWYRQLPEEGLKFMVYLQKENIIDESGMPKERFSAEFPKEGPSILRIQQVVRGDSAAYFCASSPKQMREEKLFFGSGTQLSVL.

The rearrangement joins TRBV10-3 to TRBJ2-1; 8 bases are a match to TRBD2. Losses at the gene ends were 4 bases for V and 3 bases for J; bases not matched to a gene: 2. Germline CDR1 is ENHRY and CDR2 is SYGVKD. The length of the CDR3 is 14 residues. Written as DNA, the CDR3 is TGTGCCATCAGTGGGGGACTAGTCTACAATGAGCAGTTCTTC. It codes for CAISGGLVYNEQFF.

V gene TRBV29-1 combines with J gene TRBJ2-5; D unresolved. V was trimmed by 3 bases and J by 4 bases, leaving 6 bases between them. The germline gives CDR1 SQVTM, CDR2 ANQGSEA. The CDR3 is 11 amino acids. This CDR3 is CSVELGETQYF. The CDR3 nucleotides are TGCAGCGTTGAGCTTGGAGAGACCCAGTACTTC.

This chain uses TRBV9 with TRBJ2-4; 7 bases fit TRBD1. The J segment lost 8 bases and the V segment lost 3 bases, leaving 11 bases of the junction unmatched. Germline-derived CDR1 and CDR2 are SGDLS and YYNGEE. The CDR3 contains 15 residues. As DNA, the CDR3 is TGTGCCAGCAGCGGCACAGGGGCCCCCTTTGACATTCAGTACTTC. Its protein is CASSGTGAPFDIQYF.

Here the CDR3 DNA reads TGTGCCAGCAGCCAAGTCGGAGAGACCCAGTACTTC. It codes for CASSQVGETQYF. The chain couples TRBV14 to TRBJ2-5; D remains ambiguous. V was cut by 1 base and J by 4 bases, with 4 bases left in between. CDR1 is SGHDN and CDR2 is FVKESK in the germline V gene. The CDR3 runs 12 residues.

This rearrangement joins TRBV5-1 to TRBJ2-1; possibly TRBD2 for D (5 bases). The V end was cut by 4 bases, the J end by 6 bases, with 20 bases between. This CDR3 region has 16 residues. Germline values: CDR1 SGHRS, CDR2 YFSETQ. This CDR3 reads CASSRTTSWYFNEQFF. The CDR3 nucleotides are TGCGCCAGCAGCCGGACCACTAGTTGGTATTTCAATGAGCAGTTCTTC.

This chain connects TRBV6-6 to TRBJ1-5; no clear D. Trimming left V 2 bases short and J 2 bases short, with 4 bases between. Germline assignment: CDR1 MNHNY and CDR2 SVGAGI (reference sequence). CDR3 length: 13 residues. CDR3 protein: CASSYDRNQPQHF. CDR3 nucleotide sequence: TGTGCCAGCAGTTACGACCGCAATCAGCCCCAGCATTTT.

In regard to this clone: A read error may account for a junction end that differs from germline. This rearrangement joins TRBV6-1 to TRBJ2-1; the match to TRBD2 covers 10 bases. Per germline, CDR1 MNHNS and CDR2 SASEGT. The CDR3 is 16 amino acids. The CDR3 DNA reads TGTGCCAGCAGGGAAGGGCACAGCGGGGGGGGCAATGAGCAGTTCTTC. Translated: CASREGHSGGGNEQFF.

The chain joins TRBV28 to TRBJ2-7; D is ambiguous. Germline-derived CDR1 and CDR2 are MDHEN and SYDVKM. The CDR3 is 14 residues long. V was trimmed by 7 bases and J by 3 bases, leaving 16 bases between them. The CDR3: CASTPMGILYEQYF. The CDR3 nucleotides are TGTGCCAGCACCCCAATGGGGATTCTCTACGAGCAGTACTTC.

The chain links TRBV4-3 to TRBJ2-3; 9 bases map to TRBD2. V dropped 0 bases and J dropped 4; count of bases not matched to a gene: 8. This CDR3 comprises 17 residues. Germline loops: CDR1 LGHNA, CDR2 YSLEER. The CDR3 sequence is CASSQELAGGVADTQYF. The CDR3 DNA is TGCGCCAGCAGCCAAGAGTTGGCGGGGGGGGTTGCAGATACGCAGTATTTT.

This clone showed up just once. The chain has TRBV30 and TRBJ2-5, with D perhaps TRBD2 (5 bases). V was cut by 0 bases and J by 7 bases, with 6 bases left in between. This CDR3 region has 11 residues. Germline assignment: CDR1 GTSNPN and CDR2 SVGIG (reference sequence). The CDR3 DNA sequence: TGTGCCTGGAGTGTTGAGGGGACCCAGTACTTC. Its protein is CAWSVEGTQYF. The full variable domain, in which reference TRBV30 and TRBJ2-5 provide the parts outside the CDR3, is SQTIHQWPATLVQPVGSPLSLECTVEGTSNPNLYWYRQAAGRGLQLLFYSVGIGQISSEVPQNLSASRPQDRQFILSSKKLLLSDSGFYLCAWSVEGTQYFGPGTRLLVL.

This clone has just a few counts. V is TRBV2 and J is TRBJ1-1, with no clear D. Trimming took off 10 bases at V and 9 bases at J, with 15 bases between the two ends. The CDR3 extends over 11 amino acids. Germline V gene lookup returns CDR1 SNHLY and CDR2 FYNNEI. CDR3 DNA: TGTGCCAACCAGGAGGGAGGCCAAGCTTTCTTT. Amino acid sequence: CANQEGGQAFF.

A note on this clone: The CDR3 end shows no conserved phenylalanine or tryptophan, and so a read error is likely. The DNA is omitted, as the CDR3 cannot be located on it reliably, and the CDR3 follows TCRdb's listing. The J gene is TRBJ2-3, the V gene TRBV6-8; the D call in the table, TRBD1, was not verified against the DNA. The V gene's germline CDR1 is MNHGY and CDR2 SAAAGT. Ends included, the CDR3 has 10 residues. This CDR3 reads CASRGRPRFG.